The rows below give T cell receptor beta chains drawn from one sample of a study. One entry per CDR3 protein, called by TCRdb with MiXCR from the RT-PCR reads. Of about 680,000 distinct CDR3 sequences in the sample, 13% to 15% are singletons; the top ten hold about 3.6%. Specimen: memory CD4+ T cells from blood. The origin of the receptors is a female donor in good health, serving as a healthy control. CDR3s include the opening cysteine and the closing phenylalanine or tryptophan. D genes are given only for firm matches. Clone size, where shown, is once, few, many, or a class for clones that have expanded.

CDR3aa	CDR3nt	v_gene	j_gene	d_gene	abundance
CASSLRPELITDTQYF	TGCGCCAGCAGCCTCCGGCCGGAGTTAATCACAGATACGCAGTATTTT	TRBV5-1	TRBJ2-3	NA	few
CASSAGGPVNTEAFF	TGTGCCAGCAGCGCGGGTGGACCCGTGAACACTGAAGCTTTCTTT	TRBV7-9	TRBJ1-1	NA	few
CASSFLAGQETQYF	TGTGCCAGCAGCTTCCTAGCGGGCCAAGAGACCCAGTACTTC	TRBV7-3	TRBJ2-5	TRBD2	NA
CASSALTDTQYF	TGTGCCAGCAGCGCATTAACAGATACGCAGTATTTT	TRBV12-3/TRBV12-4	TRBJ2-3	NA	many
CASSHSHGRTDTQYF	TGTGCCAGCAGCCATAGTCACGGACGGACAGATACGCAGTATTTT	TRBV3-1	TRBJ2-3	NA	NA
CASTPRGGREYNEQFF	TGTGCCAGCACCCCCCGAGGTGGGAGGGAATACAATGAGCAGTTCTTC	TRBV27	TRBJ2-1	TRBD2	many
CASSPIQLMLTQYF	TGTGCCAGCTCACCAATTCAGCTGATGTTAACCCAGTACTTC	TRBV18	TRBJ2-5	NA	NA
CASSLVTFSYNEQFF	TGTGCCAGCAGCTTAGTGACGTTCTCCTACAATGAGCAGTTCTTC	TRBV11-2	TRBJ2-1	NA	few
CASSPPGFTSNTF	TGTGCCAGCAGTCCCCCCGGGTTTACCTCAAACACCTTC	TRBV12-3/TRBV12-4	TRBJ1-2	NA	few
CASSKFPDTQYF	TGTGCCAGCAGCAAGTTCCCAGATACGCAGTATTTT	TRBV7-9	TRBJ2-3	NA	many
CSAPLAAGANTGELFF	TGCAGTGCCCCTCTCGCTGCGGGAGCTAACACCGGGGAGCTGTTTTTT	TRBV20-1	TRBJ2-2	TRBD2	NA
CASSTTRQGAYAEAFF	TGTGCCAGCAGTACAACCAGACAGGGGGCGTACGCTGAAGCTTTCTTT	TRBV25-1	TRBJ1-1	TRBD1	few
CASLEGFGTNEKLFF	TGTGCCAGCTTAGAGGGGTTTGGAACTAATGAAAAACTGTTTTTT	TRBV6-2/TRBV6-3	TRBJ1-4	NA	NA
CASSASSGPVYEQYF	TGTGCCAGCAGCGCTAGCAGCGGTCCCGTCTACGAGCAGTACTTC	TRBV11-2	TRBJ2-7	NA	few
CAIKQGGDQPQHF	TGTGCCATCAAACAGGGTGGCGATCAGCCCCAGCATTTT	TRBV10-3	TRBJ1-5	NA	many
CSASGLAYEQYF	TGCAGTGCTAGCGGACTGGCCTACGAGCAGTACTTC	TRBV20-1	TRBJ2-7	NA	few
CASSFSGPPTDTQYF	TGCGCCAGCAGCTTTAGCGGACCACCCACAGATACGCAGTATTTT	TRBV5-1	TRBJ2-3	NA	few
CASSPRDNEQFF	TGTGCCAGCAGCCCCAGGGACAATGAGCAGTTCTTC	TRBV11-3	TRBJ2-1	NA	many
CASSLRVQEYNEQFF	TGTGCCAGCAGTTTAAGGGTTCAGGAATACAATGAGCAGTTCTTC	TRBV27	TRBJ2-1	NA	few
CASSQAGTGNPRAPGNTIYF	TGCGCCAGCAGCCAAGCCGGGACAGGGAACCCGAGAGCCCCTGGAAACACCATATATTTT	TRBV4-1	TRBJ1-3	TRBD1	few
CASSLGSGQFNSPLHF	TGTGCCAGCAGCTTAGGGTCGGGGCAGTTTAATTCACCCCTCCACTTT	TRBV7-2	TRBJ1-6	NA	many
CASSASGGPDTQYF	TGTGCCAGCAGTGCGTCAGGGGGCCCAGATACGCAGTATTTT	TRBV6-1	TRBJ2-3	TRBD1	NA
CASSQGFGSGQSREQYF	TGTGCCAGCAGCCAAGGCTTCGGGAGCGGGCAATCGCGGGAGCAGTACTTC	TRBV4-2	TRBJ2-7	NA	NA
CASSQDSSGNRYEQFF	TGCGCCAGCAGCCAGGACTCTAGCGGGAATCGATATGAGCAGTTCTTC	TRBV4-1	TRBJ2-1	TRBD2	few
CASSLDGTGDQPQHF	TGTGCCAGCAGCTTAGATGGGACAGGGGATCAGCCCCAGCATTTT	TRBV7-8	TRBJ1-5	TRBD1	few
CASRVIGGPSDTQYF	TGTGCCAGCAGAGTTATAGGGGGGCCCTCAGATACGCAGTATTTT	TRBV6-2/TRBV6-3	TRBJ2-3	NA	NA
CASSSQTGTNYGYTF	TGTGCCAGCAGTTCCCAGACAGGGACTAACTATGGCTACACCTTC	TRBV27	TRBJ1-2	TRBD1	many
CASSFSSGIGYTIYF	TGTGCCAGCAGCTTCTCGTCAGGGATTGGGTACACCATATATTTT	TRBV5-8	TRBJ1-3	NA	few
CSVVKRGADTQYF	TGCAGCGTGGTGAAGCGGGGAGCAGATACGCAGTATTTT	TRBV29-1	TRBJ2-3	TRBD2	many
CASSPGQNLREQYF	TGTGCCAGCTCACCCGGGCAGAACCTACGGGAGCAGTACTTC	TRBV18	TRBJ2-7	NA	NA
CASSSRFGGDRGVSSYEQYF	TGTGCCAGCAGTTCGAGATTTGGGGGGGACAGGGGCGTCAGCTCCTACGAGCAGTACTTC	TRBV6-6	TRBJ2-7	TRBD1	few
CSATSGRINEQFF	TGCAGTGCTACTAGCGGGAGAATAAATGAGCAGTTCTTC	TRBV20-1	TRBJ2-1	TRBD2	NA
CSVGRSAYEQYF	TGCAGCGTGGGGCGTTCGGCCTACGAGCAGTACTTC	TRBV29-1	TRBJ2-7	NA	many
CASSQAGDDETQYF	TGTGCCAGCAGCCAAGCGGGGGACGACGAGACCCAGTACTTC	TRBV4-2	TRBJ2-5	NA	NA
CATSKAGEQYF	TGTGCCACTTCGAAGGCGGGGGAGCAGTACTTC	TRBV10-3	TRBJ2-7	NA	NA
CASSPGTTNEQFF	TGTGCCAGCAGTCCAGGGACCACCAATGAGCAGTTCTTC	TRBV27	TRBJ2-1	NA	many
CAISEYEGVITDTQYF	TGTGCCATCAGTGAGTACGAGGGAGTCATCACAGATACGCAGTATTTT	TRBV10-3	TRBJ2-3	NA	many
CSVEVLYGGNTEAFF	TGCAGCGTTGAAGTTCTTTATGGGGGGAACACTGAAGCTTTCTTT	TRBV29-1	TRBJ1-1	NA	few
CKPRHPTEAFF	TGCAAGCCCCGGCACCCCACTGAAGCTTTCTTT	TRBV20-1	TRBJ1-1	NA	many
CSARTGWNTEAFF	TGCAGTGCCCGGACAGGTTGGAACACTGAAGCTTTCTTT	TRBV20-1	TRBJ1-1	TRBD1	few
CASSLLGGVQGEAFF	TGTGCCAGCAGTTTATTGGGTGGGGTACAGGGAGAAGCTTTCTTT	TRBV12-3/TRBV12-4	TRBJ1-1	NA	few
CASSRTSGIGDTQYF	TGTGCCAGCAGCCGGACTAGCGGGATTGGGGATACGCAGTATTTT	TRBV7-2	TRBJ2-3	TRBD2	many
CASSTQGSRNTEAFF	TGTGCCAGTAGTACCCAGGGCTCGAGGAACACTGAAGCTTTCTTT	TRBV19	TRBJ1-1	NA	NA
CASSLGHRQPQHF	TGTGCCAGCAGCTTGGGACATAGGCAGCCCCAGCATTTT	TRBV11-2	TRBJ1-5	NA	NA
CASSADFSTDTQYF	TGTGCCAGCAGCGCGGACTTCAGCACAGATACGCAGTATTTT	TRBV21-1	TRBJ2-3	NA	NA
CASSVAGRTSGNRNTGELFF	TGTGCCAGCAGCGTAGCGGGGAGGACTAGCGGGAACCGGAACACCGGGGAGCTGTTTTTT	TRBV9	TRBJ2-2	TRBD2	few
CASSARGGPWGDTQYF	TGCGCCAGCAGTGCTCGTGGCGGACCATGGGGAGATACGCAGTATTTT	TRBV10-2	TRBJ2-3	NA	NA
CASSKTGTANTEAFF	TGTGCCAGCAGCAAAACCGGGACGGCGAACACTGAAGCTTTCTTT	TRBV7-2	TRBJ1-1	NA	NA
CSARDNLADGYTF	TGCAGTGCTAGAGATAATCTTGCAGATGGCTACACCTTC	TRBV20-1	TRBJ1-2	NA	NA
CSARSVYEQYF	TGCAGTGCTAGATCGGTCTACGAGCAGTACTTC	TRBV20-1	TRBJ2-7	NA	few
CSTSLGSSPLHF	TGCAGTACATCTCTGGGTTCTTCACCCCTCCACTTT	TRBV20-1	TRBJ1-6	NA	NA
CAIRPPTGPRRENTEAFF	TGTGCCATCAGACCCCCGACAGGGCCGAGAAGGGAGAACACTGAAGCTTTCTTT	TRBV6-2/TRBV6-3	TRBJ1-1	TRBD1	few
CASSGGTVTDTQYF	TGCGCCAGCAGCGGCGGGACAGTCACAGATACGCAGTATTTT	TRBV5-1	TRBJ2-3	NA	NA